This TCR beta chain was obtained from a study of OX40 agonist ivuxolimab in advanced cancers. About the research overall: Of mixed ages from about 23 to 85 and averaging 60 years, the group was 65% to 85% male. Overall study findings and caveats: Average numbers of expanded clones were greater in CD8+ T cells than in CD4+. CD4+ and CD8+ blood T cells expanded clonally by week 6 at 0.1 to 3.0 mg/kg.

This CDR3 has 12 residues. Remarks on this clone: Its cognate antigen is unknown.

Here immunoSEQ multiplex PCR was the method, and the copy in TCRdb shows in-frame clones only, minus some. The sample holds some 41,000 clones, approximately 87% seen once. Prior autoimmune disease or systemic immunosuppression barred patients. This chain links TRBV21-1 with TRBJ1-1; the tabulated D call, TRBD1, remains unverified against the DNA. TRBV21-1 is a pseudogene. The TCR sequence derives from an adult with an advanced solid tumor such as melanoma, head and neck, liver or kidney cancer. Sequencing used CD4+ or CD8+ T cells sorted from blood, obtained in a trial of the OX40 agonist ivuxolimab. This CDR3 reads CASSTPTVRAFF. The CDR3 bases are TGTGCCAGCAGCACCCCGACAGTGCGGGCTTTCTTT.